The 24 T cell receptor beta chains given below trace back to one sample, sequenced in a study of T cell responses to AZD1222 COVID-19 vaccine. Method: immunoSEQ multiplex PCR; TCRdb's copy keeps in-frame clones and lacks some. This repertoire shows 100,000 to 150,000 clones, around nine tenths found once; its top ten account for approximately 1.1%. Sample: peripheral blood, taken on day 0 of AZD1222 vaccination. These receptors were obtained from an adult in good health.

The chain uses TRBV5-4 and TRBJ2-7; D is perhaps TRBD1 (5 bases). V was pared by 0 bases and J by 0 bases, with 7 bases between. From germline, CDR1 is SGHNT and CDR2 YYREEE (reference sequence). There are 14 residues in the CDR3. The DNA for the CDR3 is TGTGCCAGCAGCTTGGACAGGTACTCCTACGAGCAGTACTTC. Translated, it gives CASSLDRYSYEQYF.

The sample holds one count of this clone. The CDR3 reads CASRDGGFSGGAPYNEQFF. CDR3 bases: TGTGCCAGCAGGGACGGCGGATTTAGCGGGGGGGCCCCCTACAATGAGCAGTTCTTC. This chain connects TRBV7-2 to TRBJ2-1; 11 bases are a match to TRBD2. Per germline, CDR1 SGHTA and CDR2 FQGNSA. CDR3 size: 19 residues. After removal of 6 bases from V and 2 bases from J, the junction contained 15 bases not matched to a gene.

The rearrangement links TRBV18 to TRBJ2-7, with a possible D match to TRBD1 (6 bases). The CDR3 covers 13 residues. With 8 bases removed from V and 2 bases from J, the gap between germline ends came to 13 bases. Germline CDR1 is KGHSH and CDR2 is LQKENI. The CDR3 is CASQGPFTYEQYF. CDR3 sequence (DNA): TGTGCCAGCCAGGGGCCCTTTACCTACGAGCAGTACTTC. Together with reference TRBV18 and TRBJ2-7, the CDR3 gives the full variable domain: NAGVMQNPRHLVRRRGQEARLRCSPMKGHSHVYWYRQLPEEGLKFMVYLQKENIIDESGMPKERFSAEFPKEGPSILRIQQVVRGDSAAYFCASQGPFTYEQYFGPGTRLTVT.

The chain has TRBV6-5 and TRBJ2-7; tentative D call: TRBD2 (6 bases). This CDR3 region has 15 residues. V lost 5 bases and J lost 3, with 17 bases in between. Germline lookup yields CDR1 MNHEY and CDR2 SVGAGI. CDR3 region: CASSPTSGEYYEQYF. The DNA of the CDR3 is TGTGCCAGCAGTCCAACCTCGGGGGAGTACTACGAGCAGTACTTC.

A single count supports this clone. V gene TRBV9 combines with J gene TRBJ2-1; 9 nucleotides agree with TRBD1. Unmatched junction bases numbered 6, after V lost 0 bases and J lost 8 bases. The CDR3 length is 15 residues. Germline CDR1 and CDR2: SGDLS and YYNGEE. CDR3 sequence (DNA): TGTGCCAGCAGCGTAGATGGACAGGGGCCGGATGAGCAGTTCTTC. Amino acids: CASSVDGQGPDEQFF.

The chain links TRBV7-8 to TRBJ2-7, with D tentatively TRBD1 (6 bases). The V end lost 3 bases, the J end lost 4 bases, and 16 bases lay between the germline ends. Germline V gene lookup returns CDR1 SGHVS and CDR2 FQNEAQ. The CDR3 is 15 residues long. CDR3 in DNA: TGTGCCAGCAGCTTCGGACAGAGTTTCACGTACGAGCAGTACTTC. Its translation is CASSFGQSFTYEQYF.

In regard to this clone: At the DNA level, this CDR3 is encoded by other sequences in the same sample as well. V and J are TRBV4-2 and TRBJ2-1, with D maybe TRBD2 (7 bases). This CDR3 contains 16 residues. The germline V gene encodes CDR1 LGHNA and CDR2 YNFKEQ. Trimming pared 0 bases from V and 3 bases from J, leaving 12 bases between. Here the CDR3 reads CASSQEGGASYNEQFF. The CDR3 DNA is TGTGCCAGCAGCCAAGAGGGGGGGGCTAGCTACAATGAGCAGTTCTTC.

V and J are TRBV28 and TRBJ2-6; D may be TRBD2 (5 bases). Trimming took off 6 bases at V and 10 bases at J, with 10 bases between the two ends. The germline gives CDR1 MDHEN, CDR2 SYDVKM. The CDR3 has 12 amino acids. The CDR3 DNA reads TGTGCCAGCAGAGCGGAAAGTAACGTCCTGACTTTC. Protein product: CASRAESNVLTF.

This chain connects TRBV14 to TRBJ2-3; 9 nucleotides line up with TRBD1. CDR3 length equals 16 residues. Germline CDR1 is SGHDN and CDR2 is FVKESK. The V segment lost 1 base and the J segment 3 bases; nucleotides outside the gene matches: 5. This CDR3 is CASSQGTGGATDTQYF. CDR3 DNA: TGTGCCAGCAGCCAAGGAACAGGGGGCGCGACAGATACGCAGTATTTT.

The chain joins TRBV24-1 to TRBJ2-5; D perhaps matches TRBD1 (7 bases). The CDR3 has 15 residues. Per the germline V gene, CDR1 is KGHDR and CDR2 is SFDVKD. The V end was cut by 5 bases, the J end by 5 bases, with 17 bases between. The CDR3 DNA sequence: TGTGCCACCAGTGGTAAACAGGGGAGGCCCGAGACCCAGTACTTC. Translated: CATSGKQGRPETQYF.

DNA for the CDR3: TGTGCTTCGACAGGACCGTCCTACAATGAGCAGTTCTTC. Translation: CASTGPSYNEQFF. The rearrangement uses TRBV6-5 and TRBJ2-1; perhaps TRBD1 as D (6 bases). Looked up from germline, CDR1 is MNHEY and CDR2 is SVGAGI. The CDR3 loop spans 13 amino acids.

J is TRBJ1-6 and V is TRBV5-6, with unresolved D. Germline CDR1 is SGHDT and CDR2 is YYEEEE. This CDR3 is 17 amino acids long. Trimming took 4 bases from V and 4 from J, leaving 18 bases between them. The CDR3 DNA reads TGTGCCAGCAGCCCTGGCCTGGCAGGCCAATATAATTCACCCCTCCACTTT. Its protein is CASSPGLAGQYNSPLHF. Filled out from reference TRBV5-6 and TRBJ1-6, the complete variable domain reads DAGVTQSPTHLIKTRGQQVTLRCSPKSGHDTVSWYQQALGQGPQFIFQYYEEEERQRGNFPDRFSGHQFPNYSSELNVNALLLGDSALYLCASSPGLAGQYNSPLHFGNGTRLTVT.

V gene TRBV6-5 combines with J gene TRBJ1-2; 8 nucleotides agree with TRBD1. Germline CDR1 MNHEY, CDR2 SVGAGI. The CDR3 has 15 residues. With 3 bases clipped from V and 7 bases from J, the junction kept 10 bases outside the gene matches. CDR3 amino acids: CASSYTPQGAFGYTF. CDR3 in DNA: TGTGCCAGCAGTTATACCCCCCAGGGGGCTTTTGGCTACACCTTC.

For the CDR3, the DNA is TGTGCCAGCAGTGGACTCTATGGCTACACCTTC. Its protein product is CASSGLYGYTF. The V call is TRBV6-2 or TRBV6-3, the J call TRBJ1-2; D is ambiguous. This CDR3 spans 11 amino acids. The germline gives CDR1 MNHEY, CDR2 SVGEGT. The V gene lost 5 bases and the J gene lost 4 bases, with 5 bases spanning the gap.

As concerns this clone: This may be a read error, as it is one base from a much larger clone. Other DNA sequences of this sample code for an identical CDR3. The chain employs TRBV7-9 and TRBJ2-1; perhaps D is TRBD1 or TRBD2 (5 bases each). Germline V CDR1 and CDR2: SEHNR, FQNEAQ (reference sequence). The CDR3 contains 12 residues. The V end lost 4 bases, the J end lost 8 bases, and 9 bases lay between the germline ends. CDR3 loop: CASSSGRDEQFF. CDR3 bases: TGTGCCAGCAGCTCGGGGCGGGATGAGCAGTTCTTC. Variable domain in full (rest from reference TRBV7-9 and TRBJ2-1): DTGVSQNPRHKITKRGQNVTFRCDPISEHNRLYWYRQTLGQGPEFLTYFQNEAQLEKSRLLSDRFSAERPKGSFSTLEIQRTEQGDSAMYLCASSSGRDEQFFGPGTRLTVL.

This chain uses TRBV6-5 with TRBJ1-3; no firm D call. V dropped 6 bases and J dropped 0 bases, with 6 bases sitting between them. Per the germline V gene, CDR1 is MNHEY and CDR2 is SVGAGI. This CDR3 contains 13 residues. The DNA for the CDR3 is TGTGCCAGCAGGATCACCTCTGGAAACACCATATATTTT. Encoded protein: CASRITSGNTIYF.

V gene TRBV4-3 combines with J gene TRBJ1-1, with unresolved D. Per germline, CDR1 LGHNA and CDR2 YSLEER. The length of the CDR3 is 13 residues. The V and J ends lost 4 bases and 4 bases respectively, with 10 bases between them. The CDR3 DNA is TGCGCCAGCAGCCTCAGTGAGAGCACTGAAGCTTTCTTT. It is translated as CASSLSESTEAFF.

This clone was seen just once. CDR3 residues: CASSKTGAGGDTQYF. The CDR3 nucleotides are TGTGCCAGCAGCAAAACAGGGGCCGGTGGGGATACGCAGTATTTT. The chain employs TRBV9 and TRBJ2-3, with 7 bases lining up with TRBD1. The CDR3 is 15 amino acids. Trimming cost V 4 bases and J 6 bases; bases outside gene matches: 11. Looked up from germline, CDR1 is SGDLS and CDR2 is YYNGEE.

V gene TRBV7-8 combines with J gene TRBJ2-1, with a possible D match to TRBD2 (5 bases). Trimming left V 6 bases short and J 9 bases short, with 12 bases between. CDR3 length: 12 amino acids. Germline V gene sequence: CDR1 SGHVS, CDR2 FQNEAQ. The CDR3 DNA sequence: TGTGCCAGCAGACACACACGGGGTGAGCAGTTCTTC. Its translation: CASRHTRGEQFF. Drawing the rest from reference TRBV7-8 and TRBJ2-1, the complete variable domain is GAGVSQSPRYKVAKRGQDVALRCDPISGHVSLFWYQQALGQGPEFLTYFQNEAQLDKSGLPSDRFFAERPEGSVSTLKIQRTQQEDSAVYLCASRHTRGEQFFGPGTRLTVL.

V usage is TRBV30 and J usage is TRBJ1-2, with D maybe TRBD1 (5 bases). The germline V gene has CDR1 GTSNPN and CDR2 SVGIG (reference sequence). Trimming cost V 2 bases and J 6 bases, with 13 bases left between them. This CDR3 contains 13 residues. The CDR3 reads CAWSKQASDGYTF. The CDR3 DNA follows: TGTGCCTGGAGTAAACAGGCATCCGATGGCTACACCTTC.

The chain carries TRBV3-1 (or the pseudogene TRBV3-2) and TRBJ2-5; 10 positions agree with TRBD1. The CDR3 sequence is 14 residues long. Germline trimming cut 4 bases from V and 4 bases from J; bases unmatched to any gene: 3. CDR1 LGHDT and CDR2 YNNKEL come from the germline V gene (reference sequence). The CDR3 DNA reads TGTGCCAGCAGCCCCCGGACAGGGGGAGAGACCCAGTACTTC. This codes for CASSPRTGGETQYF.

V gene TRBV4-1 combines with J gene TRBJ2-7; D remains unclear. Trimming took 0 bases from V and 4 from J, leaving 7 bases between them. The CDR3 covers 13 residues. Germline V gives CDR1 MGHRA, CDR2 YSYEKL. The CDR3 here is CASSQETGYEQYF. In nucleotides, the CDR3 is TGCGCCAGCAGCCAAGAGACTGGGTACGAGCAGTACTTC.

This chain connects TRBV2 to TRBJ1-4; unclear D gene. Germline CDR1 SNHLY, CDR2 FYNNEI. V was cut by 6 bases and J by 0 bases, with 11 bases left in between. The CDR3 length is 15 residues. This CDR3 reads CASRDHRATNEKLFF. Here the CDR3 DNA reads TGTGCCAGCAGGGACCACAGAGCAACTAATGAAAAACTGTTTTTT.

The chain joins TRBV7-9 to TRBJ1-4; the match to TRBD1 covers 7 bases. V lost 0 bases and J lost 8; bases outside the gene matches: 15. The CDR3 sequence is 18 residues long. CDR1 SEHNR and CDR2 FQNEAQ come from the germline V gene (reference sequence). The CDR3 bases are TGTGCCAGCAGCTTAGCGATATTGAAAGAGGGGGCGAGGGAAAAACTGTTTTTT. Protein product: CASSLAILKEGAREKLFF.